The TCR beta chain described here comes from a study of beta chain features in type 1 diabetes. The study, taken as a whole, reports: Diminished insertions and augmented deletions at VDJ junctions characterized type 1 diabetes patients.

Turning to this clone: Its target is not known.

CD4+ naive, central memory, regulatory and stem cell-like memory subsets were isolated by sorting on CD45RO/CCR7/CD25/CD127/CD95/CD27. Reverse transcribing all isolated RNA meant expressed TCRB transcripts were sequenced. Method: immunoSEQ multiplex PCR; TCRdb's copy keeps in-frame clones and lacks some. The data hold tens of thousands of clones, with about three fifths observed a single time. The CDR3 sequence is 17 residues long. Germline values: CDR1 MGHRA, CDR2 YSYEKL. V shed 0 bases, J shed 5 bases, and the junction held 10 bases outside the gene matches. The sequence was obtained from a young woman in good health. Sequenced input: Tregs from blood. The V call is TRBV4-1, the J call TRBJ2-3; TRBD2 aligns across 8 bases. In DNA, the CDR3 is TGCGCCAGCAGCCAAGATCGGGGGCGGGGGGATGGAGATACGCAGTATTTT. Amino acids: CASSQDRGRGDGDTQYF.